The sequence of this TCR beta chain was determined in a study of shared clonotypes between healthy human individuals. Turning to this clone: Its cognate antigen is unknown.

Looked up from germline, CDR1 is MNHEY and CDR2 is SMNVEV (reference sequence). This CDR3 has 14 amino acids. V was trimmed by 5 bases and J by 3 bases, leaving 14 bases between them. Data came from immunoSEQ multiplex PCR; TCRdb stores just in-frame clones and leaves some out. The sample has roughly 2.2 million clones; approximately 93% are singletons. Study-wide findings and caveats: Generation probabilities of non-shared clonotypes were lower (relative to those shared by all four donors). Despite large depth, rarefaction showed incomplete sorted-subset sequencing.

Division of CD4+ cells produced a CD45RA+ naive subset and a CD45RA-negative memory subset. The genes are TRBV27 and TRBJ2-7; perhaps TRBD2 as D (5 bases). This TCR derives from a man aged 18 to 35 in good health. Some clones in this sample may be carry-over from other donors' samples. The specimen was naive CD4+ T cells from PBMCs. Subset: CD45RA+ positively selected. The chain's CDR3 is CASSQLAQFYEQYF. Here the CDR3 DNA reads TGTGCCAGCAGTCAGCTAGCCCAGTTCTACGAGCAGTACTTC.